Below are 10 T cell receptor beta chains sequenced from a single sample in a study of beta chain features in type 1 diabetes. TCRB transcripts that were expressed got sequenced, as all of the isolated RNA had been reverse transcribed. Only in-frame clones appear in the TCRdb table, and some are missing; sequencing was by immunoSEQ multiplex PCR. Of about 620,000 clones in the sample, about a sixth were seen once. The sample was naive CD4+ T cells from blood. These receptors were taken from a man younger than 35 in good health.

This clone was detected a few times. V and J are TRBV10-3 and TRBJ2-5, with 10 bases identical to TRBD1. This CDR3 is 11 amino acids long. Germline V gives CDR1 ENHRY, CDR2 SYGVKD. J gave up 14 bases and V 5 bases, and 5 bases lay outside the gene matches. The CDR3 sequence: CAISSGTGVYF. CDR3 sequence (DNA): TGTGCCATCAGTTCCGGGACAGGGGTTTACTTC.

V gene TRBV2 combines with J gene TRBJ2-5; unclear D gene. Deletions cut 10 bases from V and 5 bases from J, with 11 bases between. The germline CDR1 and CDR2 sequences are SNHLY and FYNNEI. This CDR3 spans 11 amino acids. The chain's CDR3 is CATAYGETQYF. CDR3 nucleotide sequence: TGTGCCACGGCGTATGGCGAGACCCAGTACTTC.

The chain employs TRBV7-3 and TRBJ2-5; the match to TRBD2 covers 12 bases. CDR3 size: 19 residues. The germline V gene has CDR1 SGHTA and CDR2 FQGTGA. With V trimmed by 0 bases and J by 5 bases, 13 bases remained unmatched. CDR3 residues: CASSLTSWTSGAFEETQYF. Here the CDR3 DNA reads TGTGCCAGCAGCTTAACCTCCTGGACTAGCGGGGCGTTCGAGGAGACCCAGTACTTC.

The chain combines TRBV2 with TRBJ2-1, with TRBD2 matching 14 bases. Trimming removed 6 bases from V and 0 bases from J; junction bases left unmatched: 10. Germline lookup yields CDR1 SNHLY and CDR2 FYNNEI. The CDR3 is made up of 19 amino acids. CDR3 bases: TGTGCCAGCAGAATTACCGGGACTAGCGGGAGTGGCTCCTACAATGAGCAGTTCTTC. Protein: CASRITGTSGSGSYNEQFF.

The sample holds a few counts of this clone. The chain carries TRBV11-3 and TRBJ2-5; TRBD2 might be the D (6 bases). This CDR3 has 14 residues. V shed 4 bases and J shed 3 bases, with 12 bases lying between them. Per the germline V gene, CDR1 is SGHNT and CDR2 is YENEEA. CDR3 in amino acids: CASSSRRAEETQYF. DNA of the CDR3: TGTGCCAGCAGCTCCCGGAGGGCCGAAGAGACCCAGTACTTC.

The chain is built from TRBV28 and TRBJ1-6, with TRBD1 matching 8 bases. The trim removed 7 bases at V and 3 bases at J, leaving 5 bases unmatched. In germline, CDR1 is MDHEN, CDR2 SYDVKM. This CDR3 has 15 amino acids. The CDR3 spells CASTAGGLYNSPLHF. As DNA, the CDR3 is TGTGCCAGCACCGCAGGGGGCCTCTATAATTCACCCCTCCACTTT.

The J gene is TRBJ1-5, the V gene TRBV27; 8 bases are shared with TRBD1. After removal of 5 bases from V and 8 bases from J, the junction contained 8 bases not matched to a gene. Germline CDR1 and CDR2: MNHEY and SMNVEV (reference sequence). The CDR3 has 14 amino acids. In nucleotides, the CDR3 is TGTGCCAGCAGTCCCCGGACAGGGTGGAAGCCCCAGCATTTT. Translation: CASSPRTGWKPQHF.

The V and J genes are TRBV2 and TRBJ2-6; TRBD1 matches at 9 bases. The CDR3 contains 16 residues. Germline V gives CDR1 SNHLY, CDR2 FYNNEI. With V trimmed by 8 bases and J by 0 bases, 5 bases remained unmatched. DNA for the CDR3: TGTGCCAGCCACAGGGGGCTTAGCTCTGGGGCCAACGTCCTGACTTTC. Encoded protein: CASHRGLSSGANVLTF.

This clone was observed a few times. CDR3 sequence (DNA): TGTGCCGGCAAGGGGCAGGGGAGCACCGGGGAGCTGTTTTTT. This encodes CAGKGQGSTGELFF. The chain combines TRBV11-2 with TRBJ2-2, with TRBD1 as a possible D gene (6 bases). The germline V gene encodes CDR1 SGHAT and CDR2 FQNNGV. The CDR3 extends over 14 amino acids. The V end lost 11 bases, the J end lost 4 bases, and 17 bases lay between the germline ends.

This clone has a handful of counts. The J gene is TRBJ1-2, the V gene TRBV6-5; D may be TRBD1 (6 bases). The CDR3 has 13 amino acids. Germline V lookup: CDR1 MNHEY, CDR2 SVGAGI. V was trimmed by 7 bases and J by 8 bases, leaving 17 bases between them. CDR3: CASTSVQGSGYTF. CDR3 nucleotides: TGTGCCAGCACGTCAGTCCAGGGGAGCGGCTACACCTTC.